The clone carrying this TCR beta chain was seen more than once but under ten times. Its antigen is not identified. Time point defined: baseline pretreatment blood. As to treatment: 15 Gy SBRT to primary tumor, nephrectomy 4 weeks later. The protocol was immunoSEQ multiplex PCR, while the TCRdb copy is restricted to in-frame clones and leaves out a portion. The sample carries some 100,000 clones, 65% to 85% recorded once. The data originate from a study of radiation and T cells in renal cell carcinoma. Study outcomes and limitations: Pretreatment tumor biopsies were lacking, so baseline clonotypes are unknown.

The CDR3 sequence is 16 residues long. Germline CDR1 LNHDA, CDR2 SQIVND (reference sequence). With V trimmed by 3 bases and J by 8 bases, 12 bases remained unmatched. The source is a man in his fifties or sixties with renal cell carcinoma. The starting material was blood, obtained from a patient whose treatment included radiotherapy and nephrectomy. The gene calls are TRBV19 and TRBJ1-4, with 7 bases matching TRBD1. For the CDR3, the DNA is TGTGCCAGTAGTATCGACAACAGGGGAAGGGAAGAAAAACTGTTTTTT. As protein: CASSIDNRGREEKLFF. Combining the CDR3 with reference TRBV19 and TRBJ1-4 gives the whole variable domain DGGITQSPKYLFRKEGQNVTLSCEQNLNHDAMYWYRQDPGQGLRLIYYSQIVNDFQKGDIAEGYSVSREKKESFPLTVTSAQKNPTAFYLCASSIDNRGREEKLFFGSGTQLSVL.